This TCR beta chain is drawn from a study of T cell changes during pregnancy in multiple sclerosis. Germline CDR1 SGHRS, CDR2 YFSETQ. The germline V and J ends were trimmed by 2 bases and 5 bases, with 7 bases remaining between them. The length of the CDR3 is 13 residues. TCRdb keeps only in-frame clones here, not all; method: immunoSEQ multiplex PCR. Of approximately 46,000 clones in the sample, 80% to 90% were seen once. The sequence came from a female donor with multiple sclerosis, enrolled in a pregnancy study. The input for sequencing was CD8+ T cells from peripheral blood mononuclear cells, taken in the second trimester of pregnancy. The gene calls are TRBV5-1 and TRBJ2-2; TRBD2 is a possible D gene (5 bases). The CDR3 protein is CASSFSGTGELFF. CDR3 coding DNA: TGCGCCAGCAGCTTCTCGGGGACCGGGGAGCTGTTTTTT.